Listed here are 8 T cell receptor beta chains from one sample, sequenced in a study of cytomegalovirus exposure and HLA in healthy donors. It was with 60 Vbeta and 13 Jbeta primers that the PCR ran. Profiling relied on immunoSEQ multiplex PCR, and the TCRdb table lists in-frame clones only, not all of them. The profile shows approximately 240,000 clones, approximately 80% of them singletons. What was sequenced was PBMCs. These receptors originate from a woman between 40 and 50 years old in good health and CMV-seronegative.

The chain's CDR3 is CASSEDSFRETQYF. CDR3 DNA: TGTGCCAGCAGTGAAGATAGTTTTCGAGAGACCCAGTACTTC. This chain joins TRBV6-1 and TRBJ2-5; D is uncertain. This CDR3 comprises 14 residues. The V end was cut by 1 base, the J end by 4 bases, with 10 bases between. Germline V lookup: CDR1 MNHNS, CDR2 SASEGT.

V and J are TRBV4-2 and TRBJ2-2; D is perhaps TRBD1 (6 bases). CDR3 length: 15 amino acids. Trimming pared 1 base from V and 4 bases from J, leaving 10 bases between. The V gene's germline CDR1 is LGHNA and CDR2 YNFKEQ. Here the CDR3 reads CASSQGGQGTGELFF. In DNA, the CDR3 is TGTGCCAGCAGCCAAGGGGGGCAGGGCACCGGGGAGCTGTTTTTT.

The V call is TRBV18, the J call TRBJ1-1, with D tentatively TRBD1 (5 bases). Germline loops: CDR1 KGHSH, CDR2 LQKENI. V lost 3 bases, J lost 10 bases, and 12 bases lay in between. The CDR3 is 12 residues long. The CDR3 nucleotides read TGTGCCAGCTCACCCGATGGAGGGGCAGCTTTCTTT. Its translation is CASSPDGGAAFF.

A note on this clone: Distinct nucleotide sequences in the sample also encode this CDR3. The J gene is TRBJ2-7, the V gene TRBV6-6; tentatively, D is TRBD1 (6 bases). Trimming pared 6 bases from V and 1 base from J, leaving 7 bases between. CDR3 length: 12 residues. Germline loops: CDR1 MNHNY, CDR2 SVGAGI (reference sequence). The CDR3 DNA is TGTGCCAGCAGGGGACAATCCTACGAGCAGTACTTC. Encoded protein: CASRGQSYEQYF.

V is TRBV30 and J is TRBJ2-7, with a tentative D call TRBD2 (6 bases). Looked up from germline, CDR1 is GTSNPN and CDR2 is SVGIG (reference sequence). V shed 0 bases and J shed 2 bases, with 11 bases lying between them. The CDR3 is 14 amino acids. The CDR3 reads CAWSVYGGAYEQYF. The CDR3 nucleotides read TGTGCCTGGAGTGTATATGGCGGGGCCTACGAGCAGTACTTC. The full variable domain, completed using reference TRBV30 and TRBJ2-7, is SQTIHQWPATLVQPVGSPLSLECTVEGTSNPNLYWYRQAAGRGLQLLFYSVGIGQISSEVPQNLSASRPQDRQFILSSKKLLLSDSGFYLCAWSVYGGAYEQYFGPGTRLTVT.

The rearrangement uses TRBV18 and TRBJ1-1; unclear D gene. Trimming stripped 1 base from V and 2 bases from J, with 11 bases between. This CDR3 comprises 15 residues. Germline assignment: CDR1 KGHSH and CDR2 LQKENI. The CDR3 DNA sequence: TGTGCCAGCTCACCACTTGGCAGGAAAAACACTGAAGCTTTCTTT. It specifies CASSPLGRKNTEAFF.

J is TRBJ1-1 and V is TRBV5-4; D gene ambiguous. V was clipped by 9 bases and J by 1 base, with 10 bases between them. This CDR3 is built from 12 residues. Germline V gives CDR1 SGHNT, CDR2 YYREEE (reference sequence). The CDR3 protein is CATQVRNTEAFF. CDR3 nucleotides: TGTGCCACCCAGGTGAGGAACACTGAAGCTTTCTTT.

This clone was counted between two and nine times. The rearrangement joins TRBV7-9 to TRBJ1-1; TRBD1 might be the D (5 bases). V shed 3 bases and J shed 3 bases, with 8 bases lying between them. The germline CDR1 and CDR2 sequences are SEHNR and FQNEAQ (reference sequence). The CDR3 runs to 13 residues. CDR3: CASSLGEDTEAFF. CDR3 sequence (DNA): TGTGCCAGCAGCTTGGGGGAGGACACTGAAGCTTTCTTT.